The text below deals with one TCR beta chain. The data stem from a study of patients and donors after allogeneic stem cell transplantation. Trimming took 3 bases from V and 8 from J, leaving 14 bases between them. The CDR3 length is 14 residues. TCRdb re-called the RT-PCR reads through MiXCR, storing one row per CDR3 protein. The sample includes about a million distinct CDR3 sequences, roughly 18% of them seen just once. This sequence joins TRBV12-3 or TRBV12-4 and TRBJ2-1, with D perhaps matching TRBD1 or TRBD2 (5 bases each). Sequenced material: blood, either unsorted or a sorted T cell fraction (not recorded which). The TCR comes from a human donor who was either an allogeneic HSCT recipient or a stem cell or donor lymphocyte infusion donor (not recorded which). It is not recorded whose cells these are; they may come from a transplant donor. The CDR3 protein is CASSFQGERDEQFF. The CDR3 coding sequence is TGTGCCAGCAGTTTTCAGGGCGAGAGGGATGAGCAGTTCTTC.